Shown below are 21 T cell receptor beta chains from a single sample sequenced in a study of T cells in Graves' hyperthyroidism and ophthalmopathy. Amplified regions were TCR beta CDR3 sequences from RNA transcripts. First-round RT-PCR with HTBI primers amplified the TCR CDR3 region. TCRdb redid the calling of the multiplex PCR reads with MiXCR, one entry per CDR3 protein. This sample has about 560,000 distinct CDR3 sequences, with around 15% found just once. The specimen was blood. These receptor sequences come from a young woman with Graves' hyperthyroidism.

The chain uses TRBV3-1 and TRBJ2-1; 8 nucleotides line up with TRBD2. Per germline, CDR1 LGHDT and CDR2 YNNKEL (reference sequence). Losses at the gene ends were 0 bases for V and 3 bases for J; bases not matched to a gene: 4. This CDR3 region has 16 residues. The CDR3 loop is CASSQDASGRYNEQFF. The CDR3 nucleotides read TGTGCCAGCAGCCAAGATGCTAGCGGGCGCTACAATGAGCAGTTCTTC.

The chain couples TRBV4-3 to TRBJ1-4; 11 bases are shared with TRBD1. V lost 4 bases and J lost 8; bases outside the gene matches: 9. The CDR3 spans 16 residues. In germline, CDR1 is LGHNA, CDR2 YSLEER. CDR3 bases: TGCGCCAGCAGCCTAAGGACAGGGGGCTTCGGGGAAAAACTGTTTTTT. The encoded protein is CASSLRTGGFGEKLFF.

This clonotype was observed a handful of times. V usage is TRBV18 and J usage is TRBJ1-3, with TRBD1 matching 9 bases. V lost 3 bases to trimming and J lost 2 bases; unmatched junction nucleotides: 5. The CDR3 extends over 16 amino acids. The germline V gene has CDR1 KGHSH and CDR2 LQKENI. CDR3 sequence reads: CASSPRDRVTGNTIYF. The CDR3, as DNA: TGTGCCAGCTCACCTCGGGACAGGGTGACTGGAAACACCATATATTTT.

This clonotype was counted many times. The chain links TRBV7-2 to TRBJ1-1; 9 bases are a match to TRBD1. CDR1 is SGHTA and CDR2 is FQGNSA in the germline V gene. With V trimmed by 1 base and J by 6 bases, 9 bases remained unmatched. This CDR3 region has 16 residues. Written as DNA, the CDR3 is TGTGCCAGCAGCTTAGGTACAGGGGGCCCATTAGCTGAAGCTTTCTTT. Its translation: CASSLGTGGPLAEAFF.

In this sample, this clonotype turned up many times. The chain is built from TRBV6-2 or TRBV6-3 and TRBJ2-5; D is perhaps TRBD2 (6 bases). V was pared by 0 bases and J by 5 bases, with 7 bases between. Germline V gives CDR1 MNHEY, CDR2 SVGEGT. The CDR3 covers 13 residues. CDR3 sequence (DNA): TGTGCCAGCAGTTACTCGGGGAGGGAGACCCAGTACTTC. It is translated as CASSYSGRETQYF.

This clonotype was picked up many times. This chain links TRBV12-3 or TRBV12-4 with TRBJ2-4, with unresolved D. The CDR3 has 12 residues. With 3 bases removed from V and 4 bases from J, the gap between germline ends came to 4 bases. DNA for the CDR3: TGTGCCAGCAGTTTGGTTAAAAACATTCAGTACTTC. Protein product: CASSLVKNIQYF.

In this sample, this clonotype turned up many times. The chain carries TRBV30 and TRBJ1-1; no reliable D call. With 0 bases removed from V and 1 base from J, the gap between germline ends came to 12 bases. Looked up from germline, CDR1 is GTSNPN and CDR2 is SVGIG (reference sequence). The CDR3 is made up of 15 amino acids. CDR3 protein: CAWSVWARPNTEAFF. For the CDR3, the DNA is TGTGCCTGGAGTGTTTGGGCCAGACCGAACACTGAAGCTTTCTTT.

Note on this clonotype: Given a much more abundant clone one base away, this may be a read error. This CDR3 is CASRPVAGPPGDEQFF. In DNA form, the CDR3 reads TGTGCCAGCAGACCAGTAGCGGGACCCCCGGGGGATGAGCAGTTCTTC. This chain links TRBV11-2 with TRBJ2-1; 8 bases fit TRBD2. V lost 6 bases and J lost 8; bases outside the gene matches: 15. The germline CDR1 and CDR2 sequences are SGHAT and FQNNGV. This CDR3 region has 16 residues.

V usage is TRBV20-1 and J usage is TRBJ2-2; TRBD2 might be the D (6 bases). Trimming removed 4 bases at V and 2 bases at J, with 14 bases between. The CDR3 runs to 15 residues. The V gene's germline CDR1 is DFQATT and CDR2 SNEGSKA (reference sequence). The CDR3 coding sequence is TGCAGTGCTATCCCTAGCGACCGCAACACCGGGGAGCTGTTTTTT. Its translation: CSAIPSDRNTGELFF.

This clonotype was found many times. The chain links TRBV24-1 to TRBJ2-7; D is perhaps TRBD1 (5 bases). Per the germline V gene, CDR1 is KGHDR and CDR2 is SFDVKD. V was clipped by 5 bases and J by 0 bases, with 13 bases between them. The CDR3 has 15 residues. In nucleotides, the CDR3 is TGTGCCACCAGTGTCGGACACCCGAGCTCCTACGAGCAGTACTTC. As protein: CATSVGHPSSYEQYF.

The chain combines TRBV6-1 with TRBJ2-1; D not resolved. Germline lookup yields CDR1 MNHNS and CDR2 SASEGT. This CDR3 is built from 15 residues. Between the trimmed V and J ends, which lost 2 bases and 0 bases, there was a span of 8 bases. DNA of the CDR3: TGTGCCAGCAGTGAAAAATGGGCCTCCTACAATGAGCAGTTCTTC. Translating gives CASSEKWASYNEQFF.

This clonotype was seen ten or more times. The chain joins TRBV28 to TRBJ2-1; 7 positions agree with TRBD2. CDR1 is MDHEN, CDR2 SYDVKM, per germline. V lost 1 base and J lost 7; bases outside the gene matches: 7. There are 15 residues in the CDR3. The DNA of the CDR3 is TGTGCCAGCAGTTTATCGACGGGAGGAGGAAATGAGCAGTTCTTC. It yields the protein CASSLSTGGGNEQFF.

The chain employs TRBV29-1 and TRBJ2-7, with D unclear. V lost 0 bases and J lost 3, with 6 bases in between. CDR1 SQVTM and CDR2 ANQGSEA come from the germline V gene. CDR3 length: 12 residues. This chain's CDR3 is CSVEELGYEQYF. The CDR3 bases are TGCAGCGTTGAAGAATTGGGCTACGAGCAGTACTTC.

This clonotype was seen repeatedly, ten times or more. This chain uses TRBV12-3 or TRBV12-4 with TRBJ1-1; tentative D call: TRBD1 (5 bases). V lost 8 bases to trimming and J lost 1 base, with 14 bases between them. The CDR3 runs to 14 residues. In DNA, the CDR3 is TGTGCCAGCTTGAAGCTTACAGGGAACACTGAAGCTTTCTTT. This codes for CASLKLTGNTEAFF.

Only a few counts were recorded for this clonotype. Germline is not matched at one junction end, which may reflect a read error. V and J are TRBV5-1 and TRBJ2-1, with 9 bases matching TRBD2. CDR1 is SGHRS, CDR2 YFSETQ, per germline. The length of the CDR3 is 14 residues. The CDR3 here is CASSLAGGRGEQFF. Here the CDR3 DNA reads TGTGCCAGCAGCTTGGCGGGGGGGCGAGGTGAGCAGTTCTTC.

This clonotype occurred many times. The genes are TRBV2 and TRBJ1-1; 8 bases match TRBD1. Germline V gene lookup returns CDR1 SNHLY and CDR2 FYNNEI. This CDR3 is 16 amino acids long. The V and J ends lost 5 bases and 1 base, in that order; junction bases with no gene match: 9. Here the CDR3 reads CASSLEDRDGNTEAFF. The CDR3 DNA is TGTGCCAGCAGTCTAGAGGACAGGGACGGGAACACTGAAGCTTTCTTT.

This clonotype has ten or more counts. The genes are TRBV6-1 and TRBJ2-2, with D perhaps matching TRBD1 (6 bases). CDR1 MNHNS and CDR2 SASEGT come from the germline V gene. V gave up 6 bases and J gave up 5 bases, with 10 bases separating them. This CDR3 spans 13 amino acids. In nucleotides, the CDR3 is TGTGCCAGCAGGCAACAGGGAACCGGGGAGCTGTTTTTT. This gives the protein CASRQQGTGELFF.

This clonotype was detected ten times or more. The chain employs TRBV2 and TRBJ2-3; 7 bases match TRBD1. This CDR3 has 15 residues. From germline, CDR1 is SNHLY and CDR2 FYNNEI. V was pared by 5 bases and J by 3 bases, with 8 bases of the junction left unmatched. The CDR3 DNA reads TGTGCCAGCAGTACCGACAGGGTAGGGACAGATACGCAGTATTTT. It translates to CASSTDRVGTDTQYF.

This clonotype was counted between two and nine times. J is TRBJ2-1 and V is TRBV18; 9 bases fit TRBD1. With 4 bases clipped from V and 6 bases from J, the junction kept 7 bases outside the gene matches. This CDR3 has 15 amino acids. CDR1 is KGHSH, CDR2 LQKENI, per germline. In nucleotides, the CDR3 is TGTGCCAGCTCACGAGGACAGGGGCCCGGCAATGAGCAGTTCTTC. Translating gives CASSRGQGPGNEQFF.

This clonotype was detected ten times or more. This chain connects TRBV2 to TRBJ2-2, with 13 bases aligning to TRBD2. Germline V gene sequence: CDR1 SNHLY, CDR2 FYNNEI. The CDR3 sequence is 18 residues long. After removal of 2 bases from V and 5 bases from J, the junction contained 8 bases not matched to a gene. The CDR3 DNA follows: TGTGCCAGCAGTGAATCTGGACTAGCGGGAGTTAGGACCGGGGAGCTGTTTTTT. Its protein is CASSESGLAGVRTGELFF.

This clonotype was detected many times. The chain couples TRBV30 to TRBJ1-4; 7 bases are shared with TRBD1. V trimming: 1 base; J trimming: 5 bases; junction bases outside the gene matches: 7. The CDR3 runs to 15 residues. CDR1 is GTSNPN and CDR2 is SVGIG in the germline V gene (reference sequence). The CDR3 here is CAWSGPGTENEKLFF. The CDR3 nucleotides read TGTGCCTGGAGTGGGCCCGGGACAGAGAATGAAAAACTGTTTTTT.